The rows below give T cell receptor beta chains drawn from one sample of a study of cytomegalovirus exposure and HLA in healthy donors. Assay: immunoSEQ multiplex PCR; the TCRdb copy retains only in-frame clones and omits some. The repertoire has over 150,000 clones, 65% to 85% of them found once; the top ten carry 0.95% to 1.5%. The sequencing sample was made of PBMCs. The receptors were gathered from a boy between 2 and 10 years old in good health and CMV-seronegative. Both conserved end residues are part of each CDR3. Each record gives: V gene, J gene, D gene, clone size, CDR3 length, CDR3 protein, CDR3 DNA. A D gene is named only where the DNA matches it firmly. Clone sizes are given selectively: once, few, many, or a class where the clone is expanded.

TRBV6-5	TRBJ2-5	-	-	12	CASSQLGGTQYF	TGTGCCAGCAGCCAACTTGGAGGGACCCAGTACTTC
TRBV25-1	TRBJ2-3	-	-	15	CASGSLDSITDTQYF	TGTGCCAGCGGTAGCCTGGACAGTATCACAGATACGCAGTATTTT
TRBV10-3	TRBJ1-2	-	-	13	CAIRSTELYGYTF	TGTGCCATCAGATCGACAGAGCTCTATGGCTACACCTTC
TRBV29-1	TRBJ2-7	TRBD2	-	14	CSVMASGSGYEQYF	TGCAGCGTTATGGCTAGCGGGAGCGGTTACGAGCAGTACTTC
TRBV27	TRBJ2-1	TRBD2	-	17	CASSFLGTSGAYNEQFF	TGTGCCAGCAGTTTCCTTGGGACTAGCGGGGCCTACAATGAGCAGTTCTTC
TRBV30	TRBJ2-2	-	-	14	CAWSRTGYTGELFF	TGTGCCTGGAGCCGTACAGGGTACACCGGGGAGCTGTTTTTT
TRBV15	TRBJ2-2	-	-	16	CATSRGETANTGELFF	TGTGCCACCAGCAGAGGGGAGACTGCCAACACCGGGGAGCTGTTTTTT
TRBV5-1	TRBJ1-4	-	-	16	CASSWGLGATNEKLFF	TGCGCCAGCAGCTGGGGACTGGGTGCAACTAATGAAAAACTGTTTTTT
TRBV28	TRBJ2-7	-	few	14	CASRTGSLTYEQYF	TGTGCCAGCAGAACAGGCTCATTAACCTACGAGCAGTACTTC
TRBV7-9	TRBJ2-5	TRBD2	-	15	CASSLGLAAQETQYF	TGTGCCAGCAGCTTAGGGCTAGCGGCCCAAGAGACCCAGTACTTC
TRBV2	TRBJ2-1	TRBD1	-	15	CASSEGGQGIIEQFF	TGTGCCAGCAGTGAAGGGGGACAGGGTATCATTGAGCAGTTCTTC
TRBV21-1	TRBJ2-7	-	-	13	CASSKGGGYEQYF	TGTGCCAGCAGCAAGGGAGGAGGGTACGAGCAGTACTTC
TRBV2	TRBJ2-7	TRBD2	once	14	CASIQREGLNEQYF	TGTGCCAGCATTCAGCGGGAGGGCCTGAACGAGCAGTACTTC
TRBV6-1	TRBJ1-2	-	-	14	CASRTDSQRYGYTF	TGTGCCAGCAGGACGGACAGTCAACGCTATGGCTACACCTTC
TRBV5-4	TRBJ2-3	-	-	16	CASSPSGGTSTDTQYF	TGTGCCAGCAGCCCGAGCGGAGGCACTAGCACAGATACGCAGTATTTT
TRBV4-3	TRBJ2-1	TRBD2	-	15	CASSQGGGAYNEQFF	TGCGCCAGCAGCCAAGGGGGGGGTGCCTACAATGAGCAGTTCTTC
TRBV2	TRBJ2-3	TRBD2	-	16	CASRRAGGRNTDTQYF	TGTGCCAGCAGGCGCGCGGGAGGTCGAAACACAGATACGCAGTATTTT
TRBV4-3	TRBJ1-2	-	-	15	CASSQDTSSSYGYTF	TGCGCCAGCAGCCAAGATACAAGTTCCTCCTATGGCTACACCTTC
TRBV10-3	TRBJ2-1	TRBD2	-	12	CAIASGSYEQFF	TGTGCCATCGCTAGCGGGAGCTATGAGCAGTTCTTC
TRBV23-1	TRBJ2-1	-	-	13	CASSLGLLNEQFF	TGCGCCAGCAGTCTTGGACTATTAAATGAGCAGTTCTTC
TRBV10-3	TRBJ2-2	TRBD2	-	14	CAIKGASGTGELFF	TGTGCCATCAAAGGCGCTAGCGGCACCGGGGAGCTGTTTTTT
TRBV29-1	TRBJ1-2	-	-	12	CSVEAFNYGYTF	TGCAGCGTTGAAGCGTTTAACTATGGCTACACCTTC
TRBV7-3	TRBJ2-1	TRBD2	-	15	CASSISGDSYNEQFF	TGTGCCAGCAGCATAAGCGGGGACTCCTACAATGAGCAGTTCTTC
TRBV4-3	TRBJ1-2	TRBD1	-	15	CASSHSGTGDNGYTF	TGCGCCAGCAGCCATTCCGGGACAGGTGACAATGGCTACACCTTC
TRBV7-9	TRBJ1-5	-	-	15	CASRLDMYGNQPQHF	TGTGCCAGCAGACTCGACATGTATGGCAATCAGCCCCAGCATTTT
TRBV10-3	TRBJ2-1	TRBD2	once	15	CAIRGLAGGPGEQFF	TGTGCCATCAGGGGACTAGCGGGGGGGCCCGGCGAGCAGTTCTTC
TRBV27	TRBJ2-7	TRBD1	-	14	CASSRDRGMDEQYF	TGTGCCAGCAGCCGCGACAGGGGCATGGACGAGCAGTACTTC
TRBV30	TRBJ2-6	-	-	15	CAWSVLGSGANVLTF	TGTGCCTGGAGTGTACTTGGGAGTGGGGCCAACGTCCTGACTTTC
TRBV5-4	TRBJ1-6	TRBD1	-	14	CASSLQGASSPLHF	TGTGCCAGCAGCTTGCAGGGGGCGAGCTCACCCCTCCACTTT
TRBV5-6	TRBJ1-1	-	-	13	CASSSAGIPEAFF	TGTGCCAGCAGCTCAGCAGGGATCCCTGAAGCTTTCTTT
TRBV7-2	TRBJ1-2	TRBD1	-	14	CASSLQGAGSGYTF	TGTGCCAGCAGCTTACAGGGGGCGGGGAGTGGCTACACCTTC
TRBV15	TRBJ2-1	-	once	13	CATSRDLSVEQFF	TGTGCCACCAGCAGAGATTTGAGTGTTGAGCAGTTCTTC
TRBV6-1	TRBJ1-2	TRBD1	-	16	CASSAPPAGGLYGYTF	TGTGCCAGCAGTGCCCCGCCGGCAGGGGGCCTCTATGGCTACACCTTC
TRBV2	TRBJ2-3	TRBD2	-	15	CASSVEAGDTDTQYF	TGTGCCAGCAGTGTGGAAGCGGGGGACACAGATACGCAGTATTTT
TRBV18	TRBJ2-7	TRBD2	-	14	CASSPGLAQYEQYF	TGTGCCAGCTCACCCGGACTAGCGCAGTACGAGCAGTACTTC
TRBV7-9	TRBJ2-1	-	-	15	CASSLVRGALNEQFF	TGTGCCAGCAGCTTAGTTCGGGGGGCCCTCAATGAGCAGTTCTTC
TRBV6-5	TRBJ2-5	-	-	11	CASSRGETQYF	TGTGCCAGCAGTAGAGGGGAGACCCAGTACTTC
TRBV6-6	TRBJ2-6	-	-	15	CAATFMLSGANVLTF	TGTGCCGCTACGTTTATGCTTTCTGGGGCCAACGTCCTGACTTTC
TRBV7-9	TRBJ2-5	TRBD2	-	17	CASSPTSGGPKKETQYF	TGTGCCAGCAGCCCTACCAGCGGGGGGCCCAAGAAAGAGACCCAGTACTTC
TRBV6-1	TRBJ1-5	TRBD1	-	13	CASQGQSNQPQHF	TGTGCCAGCCAGGGACAGAGCAATCAGCCCCAGCATTTT
TRBV27	TRBJ2-5	-	once	15	CASSFSTSLQETQYF	TGTGCCAGCAGTTTTTCTACTTCCCTACAAGAGACCCAGTACTTC
TRBV19	TRBJ1-4	TRBD1	once	16	CASSDYRGTTNEKLFF	TGTGCCAGTAGTGACTACAGGGGAACAACTAATGAAAAACTGTTTTTT
TRBV5-5	TRBJ2-7	-	-	15	CASSPEARSSYEQYF	TGTGCCAGCAGCCCAGAAGCGCGTAGCTCCTACGAGCAGTACTTC
TRBV2	TRBJ2-3	-	-	12	CASSASTDTQYF	TGTGCCAGCAGTGCTAGCACAGATACGCAGTATTTT
TRBV10-3	TRBJ1-3	-	-	13	CAIAPNPGSTIYF	TGTGCCATTGCGCCTAATCCCGGGAGCACCATATATTTT
TRBV27	TRBJ1-1	TRBD1	-	14	CASRAGQENTEAFF	TGTGCCAGCAGGGCGGGACAGGAGAACACTGAAGCTTTCTTT
TRBV4-1	TRBJ2-5	TRBD2	-	15	CASSQFGLVAETQYF	TGCGCCAGCAGCCAATTCGGACTAGTTGCTGAGACCCAGTACTTC
TRBV6-1	TRBJ2-2	TRBD2	-	18	CASSGPGLAGPNTGELFF	TGTGCCAGCAGTGGTCCGGGACTAGCGGGACCCAACACCGGGGAGCTGTTTTTT
TRBV27	TRBJ2-7	TRBD2	-	15	CASSRASGRVSEQYF	TGTGCCAGCAGCCGAGCTAGCGGGAGAGTTAGCGAGCAGTACTTC
TRBV25-1	TRBJ2-1	TRBD2	-	16	CASGRTSGGATDEQFF	TGTGCCAGCGGTAGGACTAGCGGGGGGGCGACGGATGAGCAGTTCTTC
TRBV9	TRBJ1-2	TRBD1	-	14	CASSDRGLTRGYTF	TGTGCCAGCAGCGACAGGGGGTTGACGAGAGGCTACACCTTC
TRBV7-9	TRBJ2-1	TRBD2	-	15	CASSAGTSGSPEQFF	TGTGCCAGCAGCGCCGGGACTAGCGGGAGTCCTGAGCAGTTCTTC
TRBV5-4	TRBJ1-2	TRBD1	-	13	CASSQTGGGGYTF	TGTGCCAGCAGCCAAACAGGGGGAGGCGGCTACACCTTC
TRBV10-3	TRBJ2-2	TRBD1	-	14	CAIRRQGPSGELFF	TGTGCCATCAGGCGACAGGGTCCGTCCGGGGAGCTGTTTTTT
TRBV19	TRBJ2-2	-	-	15	CASSSAGLNTGELFF	TGTGCCAGTAGTAGTGCAGGGTTGAACACCGGGGAGCTGTTTTTT
TRBV7-8	TRBJ2-1	-	-	14	CASSLAEVANEQFF	TGTGCCAGCAGCTTAGCGGAAGTAGCGAATGAGCAGTTCTTC
TRBV4-1	TRBJ1-6	-	-	13	CASSQVRDSPLHF	TGCGCCAGCAGCCAAGTTCGGGATTCACCCCTCCACTTT
TRBV7-6	TRBJ2-5	TRBD2	-	19	CASSSATSGANYLQETQYF	TGTGCCAGCAGCTCCGCAACTAGCGGGGCGAACTACTTACAAGAGACCCAGTACTTC
TRBV5-4	TRBJ2-3	TRBD1	-	14	CASSRDRITDTQYF	TGTGCCAGCAGCAGGGACAGAATCACAGATACGCAGTATTTT